The rows below give T cell receptor beta chains drawn from one sample of a study of blood T cell repertoires in COVID-19. Generated by immunoSEQ multiplex PCR, the TCRdb table keeps only in-frame clones and is missing some. Here the sample spans some 80,000 clones, roughly 87% being singletons. Sequencing was carried out using peripheral blood. The source of these receptors is a woman between 50 and 59 years old with active or convalescent COVID-19. CDR3s leave out the opening cysteine and the closing phenylalanine or tryptophan.

V: TRBV7-2
J: TRBJ2-3
CDR3: ASSFTSGGTDTQY

V: TRBV7-9
J: TRBJ1-5
CDR3: ASSLGQASNQPQH

V: TRBV7-2
J: TRBJ2-5
CDR3: ASSLGGGPQETQY

V: TRBV10-3
J: TRBJ1-6
CDR3: AISDRDYNSPLH

V: TRBV4-3
J: TRBJ2-2
CDR3: ASSPLAGESGELF

V: TRBV7-2
J: TRBJ1-2
CDR3: ASSRPSGGGYGYT

V: TRBV7-2
J: TRBJ1-2
CDR3: ASRQAGTGIQSGYGYT

V: TRBV19
J: TRBJ1-1
CDR3: ASSRDLLLRDTEAF

V: TRBV7-2
J: TRBJ2-7
CDR3: ASSLAGGGAYEQY

V: TRBV6-6
J: TRBJ2-5
CDR3: ASSLTDLQETQY

V: TRBV10-3
J: TRBJ2-3
CDR3: AIKGATDTQY

V: TRBV5-1
J: TRBJ2-7
CDR3: ASSLLGTGVYEQY

V: TRBV5-4
J: TRBJ1-1
CDR3: ASSVDTNTEAF

V: TRBV7-2
J: TRBJ2-7
CDR3: ASSLVAGGSYEQY

V: TRBV5-4
J: TRBJ1-3
CDR3: ASSRTGTGNTIY

V: TRBV6-5
J: TRBJ2-7
CDR3: ASKQGGTGAYEQY

V: TRBV9
J: TRBJ1-2
CDR3: ASSARGALGYT

V: TRBV27
J: TRBJ1-5
CDR3: ASSPTDQPQH

V: TRBV5-4
J: TRBJ2-2
CDR3: ASSPSYGTGSTGELF

V: TRBV9
J: TRBJ1-1
CDR3: ASSVETGVAEAF

V: TRBV7-9
J: TRBJ2-5
CDR3: ASMGRGGETQY

V: TRBV5-6
J: TRBJ2-3
CDR3: ASSSIVLTY

V: TRBV5-1
J: TRBJ2-7
CDR3: ASSLLGVGSYEQY

V: TRBV12-3/TRBV12-4
J: TRBJ1-1
CDR3: ASSLTGLGVGF

V: TRBV4-3
J: TRBJ2-1
CDR3: ASSQGRTSGRVDEQF

V: TRBV4-3
J: TRBJ1-1
CDR3: ASSQETGTEAF

V: TRBV10-3
J: TRBJ2-2
CDR3: AISDRGATGELF

V: TRBV6-4
J: TRBJ1-1
CDR3: ASSGRGARGNTEAF

V: TRBV29-1
J: TRBJ1-2
CDR3: SDHRGNYGYT

V: TRBV16
J: TRBJ1-6
CDR3: ASSQSGRRVSPLH

V: TRBV29-1
J: TRBJ1-2
CDR3: SVQGQGPSNYGYT

V: TRBV7-8
J: TRBJ1-2
CDR3: ASSLAQGDPYGYT

V: TRBV7-2
J: TRBJ1-3
CDR3: ASRLGGGNTIY

V: TRBV14
J: TRBJ1-2
CDR3: ASSQDTGAHYGYT

V: TRBV7-2
J: TRBJ2-3
CDR3: ASSLVAASGGGTQY

V: TRBV30
J: TRBJ2-2
CDR3: AWSGANTGELF

V: TRBV7-2
J: TRBJ1-2
CDR3: ASTGTGLGAYGYT

V: TRBV5-1
J: TRBJ2-3
CDR3: ASSPGGLSTDTQY

V: TRBV5-1
J: TRBJ1-2
CDR3: ASSSGGNNYGYT

V: TRBV5-4
J: TRBJ2-1
CDR3: ASSLEGGPLNEQF

V: TRBV13
J: TRBJ1-4
CDR3: ASSFRDRGRINEKLF

V: TRBV7-6
J: TRBJ2-3
CDR3: ASSISGGPIDTQY

V: TRBV3-1/TRBV3-2
J: TRBJ2-1
CDR3: ASSQDQMGFTSGDNEQF

V: TRBV2
J: TRBJ1-4
CDR3: ATQGEKLF

V: TRBV6-5
J: TRBJ1-1
CDR3: ASRSNRNTEAF

V: TRBV19
J: TRBJ2-7
CDR3: ASSPAPWGGTYEQY